One and the same sample provided the 4 T cell receptor beta chains below, sequenced in a study of T cells expressing NK-cell markers (dated by TCRdb to the early 2020s). The library was produced with 5' RACE. Instrument on record: Illumina HiSeq 2000. TCRdb reprocessed the reads, so every CDR3 protein sequence counts as one entry and DNA is not shown. The sample's clone listing holds some 450,000 distinct CDR3 sequences. The ten largest clones capture 7.3% of the sample. The specimen was blood T cells: a sorted CD56 or NKG2C T cell subset, CD4+ or CD8+ T cells, or bulk PBMC T cells (not recorded which). The receptor set was obtained from a woman between 18 and 75 years old in good health.

The chain uses TRBV7-2 and TRBJ2-1; absent DNA, TCRdb's TRBD1 call cannot be checked. The CDR3 spans 15 residues. The V gene's germline CDR1 is SGHTA and CDR2 FQGNSA. CDR3 sequence reads: CASSFGTVTYNEQFF.

V and J are TRBV5-1 and TRBJ2-5; TCRdb proposes TRBD1, but this gene call is untestable without DNA. The CDR3 totals 13 residues. Looked up from germline, CDR1 is SGHRS and CDR2 is YFSETQ. The CDR3 protein is CASSLRRVETQYF.

The V and J genes are TRBV5-5 and TRBJ1-5; the TRBD1 assignment by TCRdb is unverifiable without DNA. CDR1 is SGHKS, CDR2 YYEKEE, per germline (reference sequence). The CDR3 is 15 residues long. CDR3 loop: CASSLHAPDNQPQHF.

This rearrangement joins TRBV19 to TRBJ1-1; TCRdb's assignment of TRBD1 cannot be checked, as there is no DNA. CDR1 and CDR2 (germline): LNHDA, SQIVND (reference sequence). The CDR3 runs 15 residues. CDR3 sequence: CASSIFGDIDTEAFF.